The clone carrying this TCR beta chain occurred once. These data belong to a study of PD-1 blockade in classical Hodgkin lymphoma. Germline V gene sequence: CDR1 SEHNR, CDR2 FQNEAQ (reference sequence). The CDR3 has 14 amino acids. Germline trimming cut 1 base from V and 5 bases from J; bases unmatched to any gene: 5. Patients all relapsed after autologous stem cell transplantation, and there was variation in brentuximab vedotin exposure. Libraries were prepared by immunoSEQ multiplex PCR; TCRdb keeps only in-frame clonotypes and omits some of them. This sample has around 65,000 clones, with approximately 90% found just once.

The sequence came from a human donor with classical Hodgkin lymphoma. The sample here was peripheral blood mononuclear cells (PBMCs), taken at baseline. The chain uses TRBV7-9 and TRBJ2-7; 7 nucleotides agree with TRBD1. CDR3 in amino acids: CASSLEEQGNEQYF. The CDR3 nucleotides are TGTGCCAGCAGCTTAGAGGAACAGGGGAACGAGCAGTACTTC.